The 5 T cell receptor beta chains below were found in one sample sequenced in a study of blood T cell repertoires in COVID-19 (dated by TCRdb to 2019 to 2021). The library was made by the immunoSEQ multiplex PCR assay. TCRdb provides this immuneACCESS table in a form limited to in-frame rearrangements. Some clones are lacking; in checked studies, under half of them reflect an unresolved V gene, and why the rest are absent is not known. The sample table lists about 20,000 clones, around 88% of them with a count of one. The ten largest clones take up approximately 5% of the sample. Sequencing was done on a sample of PBMCs or T cells enriched from blood (not recorded which). The receptor set was obtained from a woman aged 30 to 39 who had recovered from COVID-19.

This clone was detected only once. This rearrangement joins TRBV15 to TRBJ1-3; possible D gene TRBD1, 6 bases. Between the trimmed V and J ends, which lost 0 bases and 4 bases, there was a span of 13 bases. The CDR3 covers 16 residues. Germline V CDR1 and CDR2: LNHNV, YYDKDF (reference sequence). The CDR3 here is CATSRDPGHMGNTIYF. CDR3 nucleotide sequence: TGTGCCACCAGCAGAGATCCGGGACACATGGGAAACACCATATATTTT.

This clone has a single count. The rearrangement joins TRBV5-1 to TRBJ2-3; 7 bases are a match to TRBD1. The junction had 5 bases not matched to a gene; V was cut back by 1 base and J by 3 bases. The CDR3 is made up of 15 amino acids. Germline-derived CDR1 and CDR2 are SGHRS and YFSETQ. CDR3 residues: CASSLQGGLTDTQYF. CDR3 DNA sequence: TGCGCCAGCAGCTTGCAAGGGGGCCTAACAGATACGCAGTATTTT.

The genes are TRBV19 and TRBJ1-1; a possible D gene is TRBD1 (5 bases). V was shortened by 1 base and J by 1 base, with 19 bases between the two germline ends. The V gene's germline CDR1 is LNHDA and CDR2 SQIVND (reference sequence). This CDR3 contains 18 residues. The DNA for the CDR3 is TGTGCCAGTAGTATAGTTAACGGGGGGAGTGCGGCGAACACTGAAGCTTTCTTT. Its translation is CASSIVNGGSAANTEAFF.

The rearrangement uses TRBV6-5 and TRBJ2-7; D possibly corresponds to TRBD2 (6 bases). The CDR3 covers 13 residues. Trimming removed 6 bases from V and 7 bases from J, with 16 bases in between. Germline CDR1 and CDR2: MNHEY and SVGAGI. The CDR3 loop is CASSKGLYTEQYF. As DNA, the CDR3 is TGTGCCAGCAGCAAGGGACTTTATACGGAGCAGTACTTC.

The chain is built from TRBV6-6 and TRBJ1-6; D might be TRBD1 (6 bases). From germline, CDR1 is MNHNY and CDR2 SVGAGI (reference sequence). Between the trimmed V and J ends, which lost 2 bases and 7 bases, there was a span of 12 bases. CDR3 length: 15 residues. This chain's CDR3 is CASSYVAGANSPLHF. The CDR3 DNA sequence: TGTGCCAGCAGTTACGTCGCAGGGGCGAATTCACCCCTCCACTTT.